This entry is about one T cell receptor (beta chain). This sample was included in a study of blood T cell repertoires in COVID-19. CDR3 length: 16 residues. CDR1 and CDR2 (germline): SGHTA, FQGTGA. The V and J ends lost 4 bases and 9 bases, in that order; junction bases with no gene match: 14. Per the original data handling: It was from reference gene primer amplification that nucleated cell counts were estimated. Clones were sequenced by immunoSEQ multiplex PCR, and TCRdb holds only the in-frame ones, with some missing. Clone size and V and J calls were adopted from that table, with D and trimming inferred from the DNA. The sample lists about 140,000 clones, about 80% occurring once.

Material: peripheral blood. The clonotype comes from a human donor in a cohort sampled during active COVID-19. This chain connects TRBV7-3 to TRBJ2-1; TRBD2 matches at 8 bases. Written as DNA, the CDR3 is TGTGCCAGCAGCTCCCCGGGTCTAGCGGGTCTGGGTGAGCAGTTCTTC. Translated: CASSSPGLAGLGEQFF.